Sequencing of this TCR beta chain was carried out in a study of graft-versus-host responses after intestinal transplantation (dated by TCRdb to 2020 to 2023). About the full investigation: The transplants that recipients received were multivisceral, liver-intestinal, or isolated intestinal. All recipients received anti-thymocyte globulin induction followed by maintenance tacrolimus and steroids for approximately 3 years. Bulk TCR-beta CDR3 sequencing was used to track graft-versus-host and host-versus-graft alloreactive T cell clones in the graft, circulation and bone marrow after intestinal transplantation. Alloreactive clones were identified by sequencing pre-transplant mixed lymphocyte reaction products and comparing them with unstimulated pre-transplant donor and recipient T cells. A cohort of roughly 25 intestinal transplant recipients, including one retransplant, was enrolled, and a few patients lacking pretransplant specimens were excluded. Donor T cell macrochimerism was defined as a peak of at least 4% donor T cells among recipient peripheral blood mononuclear cells. Rather than being sequenced by the commercial service, samples from a few later patients were sequenced in-house on an Illumina MiSeq and processed with MiXCR. Paper-wide results and their limitations: Conclusions were limited by the relatively low number and heterogeneity of intestinal transplant patients. High GvH to HvG T cell clonal ratios were observed in the allografts of patients with donor T cell macrochimerism. Early after transplant, declines in HvG clones were associated with peak levels of circulating GvH clones. GvH clones were detected in recipient bone marrow, and some appeared earlier in ileal mucosa or blood, consistent with an intestinal mucosal origin.

The meaning of the sample's time point label: cells obtained before transplantation from donor or recipient. CD3+CD4+ and CD3+CD8+ populations were FACS-sorted from unstimulated pre-transplant donor and recipient cells taken from spleen or lymph nodes. Details on this clone: Its antigen has not been determined. The input lacks base qualities; no much larger clone sits a single base away.

Library prep was done by the immunoSEQ multiplex PCR assay. In most patients, genomic DNA was isolated using the Qiagen DNeasy Blood and Tissue Kit and sent frozen to Adaptive Biotechnologies for TCR sequencing. For most patients, high-throughput TCR-beta CDR3 sequencing of genomic DNA was performed by Adaptive Biotechnologies. Processing in the source paper ran as follows. Adaptive's ImmunoSEQ software was the source of the TCR sequencing data for around 20 patients, while a few other patients were processed with MiXCR and VDJtools. To correct CD4 versus CD8 sorting errors, any sequence found in both subsets at a frequency ratio below 5:1 was removed. CDR3 nucleotide sequences shared between donor and recipient were removed because their origin could not be assigned. To count as alloreactive, a clone needed at least 2-fold expansion over unstimulated cells and a minimum CFSE-low frequency of 0.002% (template counts) or 0.001% (read counts). Mappable clones were those detected in sequenced pre-transplant spleen, lymph node, or MLR CFSE-low populations of the donor or recipient. The cumulative frequency of alloreactive clones was calculated as a percentage of all sequences, weighted by copy number. TCRdb limited this immuneACCESS table to in-frame rearrangements with V and J called. A share of clones is missing; checked studies link under half to unresolved V genes, and the rest is unexplained. The V and J calls and clone size are taken from that table; D and trimming were inferred from the DNA. The sample includes about 110,000 clones, with around nine tenths observed a single time. The ten biggest clones cover 0.2% to 0.25% of the sample.

CDR1 is given as MNHNY and CDR2 as SVGAGI, both from the germline V gene (reference sequence). Trimming takes 2 bases from V and 7 bases from J, and the germline ends sit 12 bases apart. The CDR3 starts with the cysteine, ends with the phenylalanine, and has 14 residues. The kept DNA is CDR3 alone, 42 bases in frame from the first base. This receptor was identified in a human donor who was the organ donor for an intestinal transplant. The specimen was unstimulated CD4+ T cells sorted from spleen or lymph node cells, collected before transplant. This chain joins TRBV6-6 to TRBJ1-5; the D gene is not confidently resolved. The nucleotides read TGTGCCAGCAGTTACGAGGCCCTGGGGCAGCCCCAGCATTTT. This gives the protein CASSYEALGQPQHF.